Shown below are 23 T cell receptor beta chains from a single sample sequenced in a study of T cells in localized non-small cell lung cancer. Measured with immunoSEQ multiplex PCR; TCRdb has only the in-frame clones, and not every one. The sample comprises about 1,300 clones, approximately 20% of which are singletons, and 7.2% rests with the top ten. The sequencing here drew on normal lung tissue next to the tumor, taken before any cancer treatment. The receptors derive from a man aged 35 to 69 with stage I lung adenocarcinoma.

Concerning this clone itself: The junction departs from the called germline gene at one end, perhaps through a read error. The chain is built from TRBV6-8 and TRBJ2-2; 7 bases agree with TRBD1. The CDR3 runs 14 residues. The germline V gene has CDR1 MNHGY and CDR2 SAAAGT. The CDR3 nucleotides read TGTGCCATCAGTCAGGGGCAGGGGGACCGGGAGCTGTTTTTT. It encodes CAISQGQGDRELFF.

The genes are TRBV5-1 and TRBJ2-7, with 7 bases that match TRBD1. The V and J ends lost 4 bases and 4 bases, in that order; junction bases with no gene match: 8. The CDR3 runs to 14 residues. The V gene's germline CDR1 is SGHRS and CDR2 YFSETQ. Here the CDR3 DNA reads TGCGCCAGCAGCAGGACCGGGACAGCTTACGAGCAGTACTTC. Translated, it gives CASSRTGTAYEQYF.

In its sample, this clone was seen a few times. This chain connects TRBV12-5 to TRBJ1-1; D gene ambiguous. In germline, CDR1 is LGHNT, CDR2 FRNRAP. The CDR3 sequence is 14 residues long. CDR3 nucleotide sequence: TGTGCCAGCACTTCAAGAGGAGGGTACACTGAAGCTTTCTTT. Translated, it gives CASTSRGGYTEAFF.

Judged by abundance, this clone is large. The chain uses TRBV18 and TRBJ2-3; D not certain. Germline CDR1 and CDR2: KGHSH and LQKENI. V was shortened by 2 bases and J by 1 base, with 7 bases between the two germline ends. The CDR3 runs to 14 residues. The CDR3 region has the DNA TGTGCCAGCTCACCATATCAGGGCACAGATACGCAGTATTTT. Its protein product is CASSPYQGTDTQYF.

This chain uses TRBV11-3 with TRBJ2-2; perhaps D is TRBD1 or TRBD2 (5 bases each). This CDR3 region has 14 residues. V shed 2 bases and J shed 10 bases, with 14 bases lying between them. Germline CDR1 is SGHNT and CDR2 is YENEEA. The CDR3 loop reads CASSLTGTGPELFF. The CDR3 region has the DNA TGTGCCAGCAGCTTAACCGGGACGGGACCGGAGCTGTTTTTT.

This clone was seen a few times. The V gene is TRBV19, the J gene TRBJ1-5; 10 bases align to TRBD1. This CDR3 is built from 15 residues. From germline, CDR1 is LNHDA and CDR2 SQIVND (reference sequence). After removal of 5 bases from V and 5 bases from J, the junction contained 6 bases not matched to a gene. In DNA, the CDR3 is TGTGCCAGTAGTGCGGACAGGGGGTTCCATCAGCCCCAGCATTTT. Its translation is CASSADRGFHQPQHF.

This clone was detected only a few times. The chain has TRBV9 and TRBJ1-1; no firm D call. V was shortened by 5 bases and J by 1 base, with 12 bases between the two germline ends. The CDR3 consists of 14 residues. CDR1 and CDR2 from the germline V gene are SGDLS and YYNGEE. The CDR3 sequence is CASSEYMGNTEAFF. CDR3 nucleotides: TGTGCCAGCAGTGAATATATGGGGAACACTGAAGCTTTCTTT.

The CDR3: CASSPRTSGSSGELFF. The CDR3 DNA reads as TGCGCCAGCAGCCCGCGTACTAGCGGGAGCTCCGGGGAGCTGTTTTTT. This rearrangement joins TRBV5-1 to TRBJ2-2; TRBD2 agrees at 11 bases. CDR3 length equals 16 residues. CDR1 SGHRS and CDR2 YFSETQ come from the germline V gene. V shed 4 bases, J shed 6 bases, and the junction held 8 bases outside the gene matches.

This clone has more than one count but fewer than ten. The V and J genes are TRBV18 and TRBJ2-2; a possible D gene is TRBD2 (6 bases). The CDR3 sequence is 13 residues long. Germline V CDR1 and CDR2: KGHSH, LQKENI. V lost 5 bases, J lost 5 bases, and 9 bases lay in between. CDR3 residues: CASSDAGTGELFF. The CDR3 coding sequence is TGTGCCAGCTCAGATGCGGGAACCGGGGAGCTGTTTTTT.

This clone was detected once. The chain links TRBV5-1 to TRBJ1-1; D not certain. The V gene lost 3 bases and the J gene lost 1 base, with 13 bases spanning the gap. The CDR3 is 15 amino acids. Germline V gives CDR1 SGHRS, CDR2 YFSETQ. Written as DNA, the CDR3 is TGCGCCAGCAGCTCAGCGGGTCGGACGAACACTGAAGCTTTCTTT. It codes for CASSSAGRTNTEAFF.

This chain joins TRBV6-8 and TRBJ2-1; possibly TRBD2 for D (6 bases). The CDR3 has 14 amino acids. V lost 10 bases and J lost 4, with 17 bases in between. CDR1 is MNHGY, CDR2 SAAAGT, per germline. The CDR3, as DNA: TGTGCCATCAAGCCGGAAGGAGGGTACAATGAGCAGTTCTTC. It codes for CAIKPEGGYNEQFF.

This clone was recorded a few times. The J gene is TRBJ2-3, the V gene TRBV4-1, with D possibly matching TRBD2 (7 bases). Trimming removed 0 bases at V and 2 bases at J, with 15 bases between. Germline CDR1 MGHRA, CDR2 YSYEKL. This CDR3 comprises 17 residues. CDR3 in DNA: TGCGCCAGCAGCCAAGATCTTTCGGCGGGGGCCACAGATACGCAGTATTTT. It encodes CASSQDLSAGATDTQYF.

V gene TRBV19 combines with J gene TRBJ2-7; 7 positions match TRBD1. Losses at the gene ends were 3 bases for V and 2 bases for J; bases not matched to a gene: 4. There are 14 residues in the CDR3. Looked up from germline, CDR1 is LNHDA and CDR2 is SQIVND (reference sequence). In DNA, the CDR3 is TGTGCCAGTAGTATGACAGGGACACCCTACGAGCAGTACTTC. Its protein is CASSMTGTPYEQYF.

This clone was picked up a small number of times. The chain uses TRBV6-8 and TRBJ2-1; D unclear. Between the trimmed V and J ends, which lost 2 bases and 1 base, there was a span of 15 bases. The CDR3 consists of 17 residues. In germline, CDR1 is MNHGY, CDR2 SAAAGT. The CDR3 protein is CASSYHLRTPSYNEQFF. CDR3 DNA sequence: TGTGCCAGCAGTTACCATCTGCGAACCCCGTCCTACAATGAGCAGTTCTTC.

The chain is built from TRBV6-8 and TRBJ2-1; 14 bases fit TRBD2. The CDR3 is 14 amino acids. CDR1 is MNHGY and CDR2 is SAAAGT in the germline V gene. Germline trimming cut 7 bases from V and 8 bases from J; bases unmatched to any gene: 4. The CDR3 DNA is TGTGCCAGCACGGGACTAGCGGGAGTTGATGAGCAGTTCTTC. Its protein is CASTGLAGVDEQFF.

This chain connects TRBV18 to TRBJ2-2; maybe TRBD2 (6 bases). In germline, CDR1 is KGHSH, CDR2 LQKENI. With 0 bases removed from V and 4 bases from J, the gap between germline ends came to 12 bases. This CDR3 comprises 16 residues. The chain's CDR3 is CASSPPGGGVTGELFF. The DNA for the CDR3 is TGTGCCAGCTCACCACCAGGAGGAGGGGTCACCGGGGAGCTGTTTTTT.

The V call is TRBV15, the J call TRBJ2-5; D call uncertain. Trimming pared 1 base from V and 4 bases from J, leaving 10 bases between. This CDR3 has 14 amino acids. Germline CDR1 LNHNV, CDR2 YYDKDF (reference sequence). CDR3 coding DNA: TGTGCCACCAGCAGAGGGCCCGTGGGAGAGACCCAGTACTTC. This codes for CATSRGPVGETQYF.

By share of the sample, this clone is large. Written as DNA, the CDR3 is TGTGCCAGCAGCTCTAGCGGGAGCTCCTACGAGCAGTACTTC. It encodes CASSSSGSSYEQYF. The genes are TRBV11-3 and TRBJ2-7, with 10 bases lining up with TRBD2. The junction had 0 bases not matched to a gene; V was cut back by 4 bases and J by 0 bases. The CDR3 is 14 amino acids. Per germline, CDR1 SGHNT and CDR2 YENEEA.

This clone has just a few counts. The V and J genes are TRBV11-3 and TRBJ2-7; 8 bases agree with TRBD1. V dropped 5 bases and J dropped 0; count of bases not matched to a gene: 9. Germline CDR1 SGHNT, CDR2 YENEEA. CDR3 size: 16 residues. DNA of the CDR3: TGTGCCAGCAGCCTCCAGGGGGCGCTAAGCTCCTACGAGCAGTACTTC. This sequence encodes CASSLQGALSSYEQYF.

This clone was recorded a few times. The rearrangement joins TRBV6-8 to TRBJ2-1; no clear D gene. Germline V CDR1 and CDR2: MNHGY, SAAAGT. V dropped 6 bases and J dropped 6 bases, with 12 bases sitting between them. CDR3 size: 13 residues. The chain's CDR3 is CASSSNTRNEQFF. Written as DNA, the CDR3 is TGTGCCAGCAGCTCTAACACCCGCAATGAGCAGTTCTTC.

The chain uses TRBV28 and TRBJ1-5; possibly TRBD1 for D (6 bases). V was clipped by 2 bases and J by 4 bases, with 15 bases between them. Germline loops: CDR1 MDHEN, CDR2 SYDVKM. The CDR3 is made up of 16 amino acids. In nucleotides, the CDR3 is TGTGCCAGCAGTTTAGGGGGCAGGGGTACAAATCAGCCCCAGCATTTT. Its protein product is CASSLGGRGTNQPQHF.

The chain has TRBV9 and TRBJ2-7; TRBD2 matches 8 bases. Germline loops: CDR1 SGDLS, CDR2 YYNGEE. The CDR3 covers 14 residues. Trimming removed 4 bases from V and 3 bases from J; junction bases left unmatched: 6. The CDR3 DNA reads as TGTGCCAGCAGCCCTGAAAGCGGGAGCTACGAGCAGTACTTC. Translated: CASSPESGSYEQYF.

This clone has just a few counts. The CDR3 nucleotides are TGTGCCAGCAGCTTGGGGCAGGGAAGTACTGAAGCTTTCTTT. Translation gives CASSLGQGSTEAFF. This chain joins TRBV11-3 and TRBJ1-1; TRBD1 is a possible D gene (5 bases). CDR1 SGHNT and CDR2 YENEEA come from the germline V gene. The CDR3 length is 14 residues. The V end was cut by 3 bases, the J end by 5 bases, with 13 bases between.